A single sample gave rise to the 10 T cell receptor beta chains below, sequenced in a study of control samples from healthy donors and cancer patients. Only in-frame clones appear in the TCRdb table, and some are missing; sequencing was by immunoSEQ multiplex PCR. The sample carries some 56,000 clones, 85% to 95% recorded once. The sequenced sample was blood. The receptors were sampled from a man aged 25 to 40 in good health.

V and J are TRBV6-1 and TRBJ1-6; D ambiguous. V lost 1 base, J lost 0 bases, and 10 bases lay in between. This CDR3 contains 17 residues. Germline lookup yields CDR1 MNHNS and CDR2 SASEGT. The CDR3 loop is CASSEDTASSYNSPLHF. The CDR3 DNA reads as TGTGCCAGCAGTGAAGATACAGCTAGCTCCTATAATTCACCCCTCCACTTT.

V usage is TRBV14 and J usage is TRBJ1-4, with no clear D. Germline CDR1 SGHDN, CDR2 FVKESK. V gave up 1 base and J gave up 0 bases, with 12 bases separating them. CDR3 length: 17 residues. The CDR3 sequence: CASSQGVSSATNEKLFF. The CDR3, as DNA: TGTGCCAGCAGCCAAGGGGTCAGCTCTGCAACTAATGAAAAACTGTTTTTT.

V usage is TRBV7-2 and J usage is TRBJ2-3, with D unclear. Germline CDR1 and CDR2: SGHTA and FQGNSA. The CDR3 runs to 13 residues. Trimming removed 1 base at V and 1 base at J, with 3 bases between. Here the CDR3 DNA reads TGTGCCAGCAGCTTAGAAGGCACAGATACGCAGTATTTT. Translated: CASSLEGTDTQYF.

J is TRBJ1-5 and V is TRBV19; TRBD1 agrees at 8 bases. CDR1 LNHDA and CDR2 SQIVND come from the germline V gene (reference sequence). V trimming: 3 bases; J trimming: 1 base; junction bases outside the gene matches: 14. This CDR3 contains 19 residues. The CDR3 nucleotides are TGTGCCAGTAGTATTCTCCCACAGGGGGGTTTATTAAGCAATCAGCCCCAGCATTTT. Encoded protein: CASSILPQGGLLSNQPQHF.

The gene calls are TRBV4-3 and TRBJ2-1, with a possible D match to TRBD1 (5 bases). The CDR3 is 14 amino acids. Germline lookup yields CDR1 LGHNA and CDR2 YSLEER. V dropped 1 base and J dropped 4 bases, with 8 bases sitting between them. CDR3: CASSQGRTYNEQFF. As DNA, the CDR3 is TGCGCCAGCAGCCAAGGCCGGACATACAATGAGCAGTTCTTC.

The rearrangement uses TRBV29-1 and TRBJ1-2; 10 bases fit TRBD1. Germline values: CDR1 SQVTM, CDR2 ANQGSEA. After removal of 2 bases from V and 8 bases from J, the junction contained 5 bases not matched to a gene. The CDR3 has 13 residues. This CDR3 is CSVEFGTGDGYTF. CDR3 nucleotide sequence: TGCAGCGTTGAATTTGGGACAGGGGACGGCTACACCTTC.

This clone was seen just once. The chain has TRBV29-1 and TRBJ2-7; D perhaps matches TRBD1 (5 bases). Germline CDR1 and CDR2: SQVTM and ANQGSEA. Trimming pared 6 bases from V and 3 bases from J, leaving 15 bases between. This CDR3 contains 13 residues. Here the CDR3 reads CSVLRQKNYEQYF. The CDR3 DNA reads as TGCAGCGTCCTCAGACAGAAAAACTACGAGCAGTACTTC.

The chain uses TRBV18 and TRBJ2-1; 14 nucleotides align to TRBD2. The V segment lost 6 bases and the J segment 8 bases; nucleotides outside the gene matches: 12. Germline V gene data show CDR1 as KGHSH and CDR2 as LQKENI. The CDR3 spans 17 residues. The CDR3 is CASSPRLAGGLTHEQFF. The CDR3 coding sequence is TGTGCCAGCTCCCCAAGACTAGCGGGAGGGCTTACCCATGAGCAGTTCTTC.

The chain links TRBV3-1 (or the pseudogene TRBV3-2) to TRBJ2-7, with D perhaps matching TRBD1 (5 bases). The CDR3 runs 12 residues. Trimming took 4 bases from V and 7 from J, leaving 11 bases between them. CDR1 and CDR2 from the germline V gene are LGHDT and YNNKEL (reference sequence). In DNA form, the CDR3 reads TGTGCCAGCAGCCCCAGGGCGATGGAGCAGTACTTC. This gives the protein CASSPRAMEQYF.

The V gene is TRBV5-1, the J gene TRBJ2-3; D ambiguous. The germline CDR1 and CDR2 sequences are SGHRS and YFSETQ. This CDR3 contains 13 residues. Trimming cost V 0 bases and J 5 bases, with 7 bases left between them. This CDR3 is CASSLEWGDTQYF. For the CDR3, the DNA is TGCGCCAGCAGCTTGGAGTGGGGAGATACGCAGTATTTT.